The rows below give T cell receptor beta chains drawn from one sample of a study of blood T cell repertoires in COVID-19. Clones were read by immunoSEQ multiplex PCR, and TCRdb kept only the in-frame ones, dropping some. This repertoire shows approximately 150,000 clones, around 87% found once; its top ten account for 35% to 40%. The sequenced material came from peripheral blood. The origin of the receptors is a man aged 45-60 years who had recovered from COVID-19. The CDR3 runs from the conserved cysteine through the conserved F or W. A D gene is named only where the DNA matches it firmly.

v_call d_call cdr3_aa
TRBV23-1 . CASSQSPGLYTGELFF
TRBV7-2 . CASFPMDGRTEAFF
TRBV3-1/TRBV3-2 TRBD1 CASSRQQGSDTEAFF
TRBV27 TRBD1 CASSPRDRVGIQYF
TRBV2 TRBD2 CASPPERGGRGEQFF
TRBV3-1/TRBV3-2 . CASNFFLVPGANYGYTF
TRBV5-1 TRBD1 CASSLGMGQGKVPDEKLFF
TRBV10-2 . CASRGRYNQPQHF
TRBV5-5 . CASSLAGNNQPQHF
TRBV5-6 . CASSFGTNEKLFF
TRBV2 . CASKWGAAEAFF
TRBV6-1 . CASSEYGSRDSNQPQHF
TRBV6-5 . CASSRQELITGELFF
TRBV7-3 TRBD2 CASSQGGTSPDTQYF
TRBV18 . CASSPNKNTEAFF
TRBV28 . CASSLLAGTTYEQYF
TRBV25-1 . CASKGLRADQGGSYEQYF
TRBV11-3 TRBD2 CASSSIAGGDYNEQFF
TRBV19 . CASSIVAVGREQFF
TRBV5-1 TRBD2 CASSRAGPNTGELFF
TRBV21-1 . CASRLPRSNQPQHF
TRBV4-2 . CASSQELVVSHEQYF
TRBV7-2 TRBD2 CASSLDTSGYNEQFF
TRBV2 TRBD1 CASSEEGTGNQPQHF
TRBV9 . CASSVVSTGNSEAFF
TRBV7-9 TRBD1 CASSLGQGEETQYF
TRBV3-1/TRBV3-2 TRBD1 CASSQDLTGADYGYTF
TRBV27 . CASSIGQGSEAFF
TRBV7-9 TRBD1 CASSLGFGQGKNEQFF
TRBV6-2/TRBV6-3 TRBD2 CASSDLAGGADTQYF
TRBV27 . CASRPRVPRNTIYF
TRBV9 TRBD1 CASSVAGTGIIYEQYF
TRBV14 TRBD1 CASSQTQGNAEAFF
TRBV3-1/TRBV3-2 TRBD1 CASSQEGQGAREQYF
TRBV27 . CASSLRQLSDSPLHF
TRBV6-5 TRBD1 CASITRDRGGGYTF
TRBV5-4 TRBD1 CASSLSTGQTSYF
TRBV28 TRBD2 CASSLRGSGGADTQYF
TRBV19 . CASSIGGVSYNEQFF
TRBV6-6 TRBD2 CASSFSGGSEIGQFF
TRBV5-4 . CASSYGTYEQYF
TRBV15 . CATSRVNNEQFF
TRBV19 TRBD2 CASSGLRTSGGETQYF
TRBV3-1/TRBV3-2 TRBD1 CASSQDRTGSMNTEAFF